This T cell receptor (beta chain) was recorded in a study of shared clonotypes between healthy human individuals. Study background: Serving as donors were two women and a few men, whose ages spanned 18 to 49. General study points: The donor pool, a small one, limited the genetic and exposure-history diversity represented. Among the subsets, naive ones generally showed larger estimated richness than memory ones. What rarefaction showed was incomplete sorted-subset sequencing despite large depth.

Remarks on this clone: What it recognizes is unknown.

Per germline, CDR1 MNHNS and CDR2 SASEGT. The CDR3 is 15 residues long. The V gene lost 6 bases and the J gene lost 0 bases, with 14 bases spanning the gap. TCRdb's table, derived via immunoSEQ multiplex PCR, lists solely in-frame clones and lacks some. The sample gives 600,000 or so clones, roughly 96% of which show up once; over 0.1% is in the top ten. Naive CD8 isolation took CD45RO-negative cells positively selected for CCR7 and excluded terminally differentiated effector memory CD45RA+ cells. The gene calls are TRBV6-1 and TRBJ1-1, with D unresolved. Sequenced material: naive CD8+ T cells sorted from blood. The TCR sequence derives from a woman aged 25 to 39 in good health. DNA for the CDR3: TGTGCCAGCAGCGGACTAGCGGAGCTGAACACTGAAGCTTTCTTT. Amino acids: CASSGLAELNTEAFF.